This paragraph covers one T cell receptor (beta chain) sequence. Its antigen is unidentified. This sample stems from a study of T cells after posttransplantation cyclophosphamide. The study, taken as a whole, reports: Later blood repertoires were often dominated by clones from the donor CD8+ memory compartment.

Germline CDR1 reads SEHNR; CDR2 reads FQNEAQ (reference sequence). The CDR3 runs to 16 residues. With 5 bases removed from V and 2 bases from J, the gap between germline ends came to 13 bases. Clones were sequenced by immunoSEQ multiplex PCR, and TCRdb holds only the in-frame ones, with some missing. The sample has around 66,000 clones, approximately 92% seen once. The sequence was obtained from a woman under 40 in good health and a related stem cell transplant donor. The V gene is TRBV7-9, the J gene TRBJ1-6; perhaps TRBD1 as D (5 bases). Sequencing was done on a sample of PBMCs. CDR3 nucleotide sequence: TGTGCCAGCAGCCGACGAGGGGTGGCCTATAATTCACCCCTCCACTTT. It yields the protein CASSRRGVAYNSPLHF.